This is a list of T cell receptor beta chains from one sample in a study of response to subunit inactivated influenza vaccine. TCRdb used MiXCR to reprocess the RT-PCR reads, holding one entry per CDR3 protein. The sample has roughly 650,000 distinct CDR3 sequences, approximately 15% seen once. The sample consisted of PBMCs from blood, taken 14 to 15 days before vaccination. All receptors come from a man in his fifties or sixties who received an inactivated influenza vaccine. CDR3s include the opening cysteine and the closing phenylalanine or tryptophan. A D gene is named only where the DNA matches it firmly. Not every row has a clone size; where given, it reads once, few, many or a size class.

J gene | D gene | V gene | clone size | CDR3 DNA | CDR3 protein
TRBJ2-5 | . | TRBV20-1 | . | TGCAGTGCTAGAGATAAGGATCTAGCGCCCAAGAGGGCCCAGTACTTC | CSARDKDLAPKRAQYF
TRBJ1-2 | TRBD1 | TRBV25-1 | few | TGTGCCAGCAGACAAGGACAGGGCCGCGGCTACACCTTC | CASRQGQGRGYTF
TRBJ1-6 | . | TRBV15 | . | TGTGCCACCAGCAGAGGATCGGGTGGGTCACCCCTCCACTTT | CATSRGSGGSPLHF
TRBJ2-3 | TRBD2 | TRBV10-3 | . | TGTGCCAGCAGTGAGAGTCTTGGTATAGCGGGAGGGCTCGGCACAGATACGCAGTATTTT | CASSESLGIAGGLGTDTQYF
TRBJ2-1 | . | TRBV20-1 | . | TGCAGTGCTAGAGATCTGGGCAATGAGCAGTTCTTC | CSARDLGNEQFF
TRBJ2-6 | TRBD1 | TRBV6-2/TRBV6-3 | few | TGTGCCAGCAGTTACGACCTGCTCCCGGGACAGGGACGCTCTGGGGCCAACGTCCTGACTTTC | CASSYDLLPGQGRSGANVLTF
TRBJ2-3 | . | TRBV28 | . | TGTGCCAGCAGCCTCGGGACCAGAATAAGCACAGATACGCAGTATTTT | CASSLGTRISTDTQYF
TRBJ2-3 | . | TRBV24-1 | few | TGTGCCACCAGTGATACTCAGGTCAGCACAGATACGCAGTATTTT | CATSDTQVSTDTQYF
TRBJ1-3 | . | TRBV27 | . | TGTGCCAGCAGTCCCTTGGGGGGGGCAGCAGGAAACACCATATATTTT | CASSPLGGAAGNTIYF
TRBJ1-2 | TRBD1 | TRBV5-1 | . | TGCGCCAGCAGCTCCACACTGTCGGTTGGAGGGGGCGCAGATGGCTACACCTTC | CASSSTLSVGGGADGYTF
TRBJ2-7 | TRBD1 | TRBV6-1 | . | TGTGCCACTAAGGGGGACAGCACCTACGAGCAGTACTTC | CATKGDSTYEQYF
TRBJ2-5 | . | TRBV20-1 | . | TGCAGTGCTAGTATTTTGGGGCCGACCCAGTACTTC | CSASILGPTQYF
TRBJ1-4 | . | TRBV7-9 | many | TGTGCCAGCATGCAAGTCCCGTGGGCTAATGAAAAACTGTTTTTT | CASMQVPWANEKLFF
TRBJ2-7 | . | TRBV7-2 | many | TGTGCCAGCAGCTTAGCGGGAGGTACCTACGAGCAGTACTTC | CASSLAGGTYEQYF
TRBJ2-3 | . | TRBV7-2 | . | TGTGCCAGCAGCTTCGCTCAGCTGGGGGATACGCAGTATTTT | CASSFAQLGDTQYF
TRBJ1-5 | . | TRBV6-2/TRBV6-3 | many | TGTGCCAGCAGAAGAACCAGGAGTAGCAATCAGCCCCAGCATTTT | CASRRTRSSNQPQHF
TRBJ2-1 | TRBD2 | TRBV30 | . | TGTGCCTGGAGTGTACGGGGCAGGATAATTGTTAGGGAGGGCCGTTACAATGAGCAGTTCTTC | CAWSVRGRIIVREGRYNEQFF
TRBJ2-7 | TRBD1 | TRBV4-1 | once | TGCGCCAGCAGCCGAACCCGGACAGGGAGCTCCGAGCAGTACTTC | CASSRTRTGSSEQYF
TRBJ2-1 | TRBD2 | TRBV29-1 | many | TGCAGCGTTGAAATACTAGCGGGAGCCTACAATGAGCAGTTCTTC | CSVEILAGAYNEQFF
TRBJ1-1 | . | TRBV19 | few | TGTGCCAGTAGAACGACAGGCGTGAACACTGAAGCTTTCTTT | CASRTTGVNTEAFF
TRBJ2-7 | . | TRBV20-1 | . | TGCAGTGCTAGAGACACGGGATTCAACTACGAGCAGTACTTC | CSARDTGFNYEQYF
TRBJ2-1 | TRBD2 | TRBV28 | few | TGTGCCAGCAGTTTAAGGGGTCGGACTAGCAGATACAATGAGCAGTTCTTC | CASSLRGRTSRYNEQFF
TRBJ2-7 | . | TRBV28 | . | TGTGCCAGCAGTGCATTCGGGGTAAGCTCCTACGAGCAGTACTTC | CASSAFGVSSYEQYF
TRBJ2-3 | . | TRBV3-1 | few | TGTGCCAGCAGCCAAACCTACAGCACAGATACGCAGTATTTT | CASSQTYSTDTQYF
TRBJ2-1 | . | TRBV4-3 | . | TGCGCCAGCAGCCAAGATGCAATCGGGACTCTCTCCTACAATGAGCAGTTCTTC | CASSQDAIGTLSYNEQFF
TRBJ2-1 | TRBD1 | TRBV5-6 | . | TGTGCCAGCAGCTTGACGGGACAGGGTGGTAATGAGCAGTTCTTC | CASSLTGQGGNEQFF
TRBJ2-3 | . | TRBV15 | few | TGTGCCACCAGCAGAGATCTGGGGGTGGCGGCGGCAGATACGCAGTATTTT | CATSRDLGVAAADTQYF
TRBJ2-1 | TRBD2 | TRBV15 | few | TGTGCCACCAGCAGCTTAGCGGGGGACTACAATGAGCAGTTCTTC | CATSSLAGDYNEQFF
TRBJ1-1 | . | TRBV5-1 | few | TGCGCCAGCAGCTTGGTTGGAAAAATGAACACTGAAGCTTTCTTT | CASSLVGKMNTEAFF
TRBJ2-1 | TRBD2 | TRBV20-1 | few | TGCAGTGCTAGAGATAGGCTAGCGGGATATGAGCAGTTCTTC | CSARDRLAGYEQFF
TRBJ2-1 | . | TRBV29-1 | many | TGCAGCGTTAGCCGGAAGAGCTCCTACAATGAGCAGTTCTTC | CSVSRKSSYNEQFF
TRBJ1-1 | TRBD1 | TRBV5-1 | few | TGCGCCAGCAGCCAGGGGGACAGGTCGACCGAAGCTTTCTTT | CASSQGDRSTEAFF
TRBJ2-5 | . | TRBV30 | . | TGTGCCTGCAGGGGAGGGGGCAAGACCCAGTACTTC | CACRGGGKTQYF
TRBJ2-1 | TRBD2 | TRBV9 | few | TGTGCCAGCAGCGTCGCGGGGGGGGTCAATGAGCAGTTCTTC | CASSVAGGVNEQFF
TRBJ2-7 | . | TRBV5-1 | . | TGCGCCAGCAGCCCACACGGGCCGGAGGGCTACGAGCAGTACTTC | CASSPHGPEGYEQYF
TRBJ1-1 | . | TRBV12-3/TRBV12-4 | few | TGTGCCAGCGGATTTGGGGGGCTCGGAGCTTTCTTT | CASGFGGLGAFF
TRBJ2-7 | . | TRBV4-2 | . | TGTGCCGGCAGCGACGACAGGCTCCAGCAGTACTTC | CAGSDDRLQQYF
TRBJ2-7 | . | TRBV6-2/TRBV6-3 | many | TGTGCCAGCAGTTCCGGACCGGGACAAACTATCTCCTACGAGCAGTACTTC | CASSSGPGQTISYEQYF
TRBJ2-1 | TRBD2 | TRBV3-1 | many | TGTGCCAGCAGCCCCGAGCGGGGGGGCAAATTCTTC | CASSPERGGKFF
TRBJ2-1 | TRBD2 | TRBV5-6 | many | TGTGCCAGCAGCACACTAGCGGGAGGGGGGAATGAGCAGTTCTTC | CASSTLAGGGNEQFF
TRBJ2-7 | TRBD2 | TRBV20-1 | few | TGCAGTGCTAGAGACACTAGCGGTTTCCTCCCCTCCTACGAGCAGTACTTC | CSARDTSGFLPSYEQYF
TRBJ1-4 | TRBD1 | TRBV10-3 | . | TGTGCCATCAGGCCCGGGACAGGTTTGGGTGAAAAACTGTTTTTT | CAIRPGTGLGEKLFF
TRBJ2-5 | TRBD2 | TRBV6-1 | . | TGTGCCAGCAGTGCGCAGCGGGGCGCTGGGACCCAGTACTTC | CASSAQRGAGTQYF
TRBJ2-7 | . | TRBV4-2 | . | TGTGCCAGCAGCCAAGGTGGGAACACAAAAGAAGAGCAGTACTTC | CASSQGGNTKEEQYF
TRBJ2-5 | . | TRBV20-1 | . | TGCAGTGCTAGATTTCCAGGGACGGAGACCCAGTACTTC | CSARFPGTETQYF
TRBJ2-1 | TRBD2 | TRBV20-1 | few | TGCAGTGCCGGTCATGTGGGAGGGCCCTACAATGAGCAGTTCTTC | CSAGHVGGPYNEQFF
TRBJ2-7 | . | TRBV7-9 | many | TGTGCCAGCAGCTTAGGGGCAGCTGACTACGAGCAGTACTTC | CASSLGAADYEQYF
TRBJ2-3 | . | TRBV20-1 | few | TGCAGTGCTCCATGGGGCGGGGTTGGCACAGATACGCAGTATTTT | CSAPWGGVGTDTQYF
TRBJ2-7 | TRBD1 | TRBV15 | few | TGTGCCACCAGCAGATGGGACAGGGGCCACGAGCAGTACTTC | CATSRWDRGHEQYF
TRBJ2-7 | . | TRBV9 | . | TGTGCCAGCAGCTCCCGACCGACAGGATCCTACGAGCAGTACTTC | CASSSRPTGSYEQYF
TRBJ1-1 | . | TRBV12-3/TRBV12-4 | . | TGTGCCAGCAGAATGAGGAGAGCAGGGGAAAACACTGAAGCTTTCTTT | CASRMRRAGENTEAFF
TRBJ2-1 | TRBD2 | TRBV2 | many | TGTGCCAGCAGTGGGCTAGCGGAAGTCTCCTACAATGAGCAGTTCTTC | CASSGLAEVSYNEQFF
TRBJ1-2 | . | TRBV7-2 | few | TGTGCCAGCAGCGGCCGGGACGGCATTTATGGCTACACCTTC | CASSGRDGIYGYTF
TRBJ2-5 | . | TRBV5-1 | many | TGCGCCAGCAGCAGCGGGACATCTACTGTGGAGACCCAGTACTTC | CASSSGTSTVETQYF